A single sample gave rise to the 23 T cell receptor beta chains below, sequenced in a study of cytomegalovirus exposure and HLA in healthy donors. The protocol was immunoSEQ multiplex PCR, while the TCRdb copy is restricted to in-frame clones and leaves out a portion. Found here are tens of thousands of clones, around 92% of them singletons; the top ten hold approximately 1.2%. The material sequenced was PBMCs. All receptors derive from a woman under 30 in good health and CMV-seronegative.

The chain is built from TRBV9 and TRBJ1-6; TRBD1 agrees at 9 bases. The CDR3 loop spans 19 amino acids. Germline V gives CDR1 SGDLS, CDR2 YYNGEE. J was trimmed by 0 bases and V by 3 bases; bases with no gene match: 10. CDR3 region: CASSDPGQGLSSYNSPLHF. CDR3 DNA sequence: TGTGCCAGCAGCGACCCGGGACAGGGCCTGAGCTCCTATAATTCACCCCTCCACTTT.

This chain links TRBV11-1 with TRBJ2-7, with D perhaps matching TRBD1 (5 bases). The CDR3 is made up of 13 amino acids. CDR1 and CDR2 from the germline V gene are SGHAT and FQDESV (reference sequence). V was trimmed by 3 bases and J by 7 bases, leaving 13 bases between them. The CDR3 DNA reads TGTGCCAGCAGCTTCAGGGCTTCTCGGGAGCAGTACTTC. Its translation: CASSFRASREQYF.

J is TRBJ2-1 and V is TRBV9; 11 bases agree with TRBD1. V shed 0 bases, J shed 4 bases, and the junction held 9 bases outside the gene matches. The CDR3 spans 18 residues. The germline gives CDR1 SGDLS, CDR2 YYNGEE. This CDR3 is CASSVDSTGQGVYNEQFF. The CDR3, as DNA: TGTGCCAGCAGCGTAGATAGTACGGGACAGGGGGTTTACAATGAGCAGTTCTTC.

The chain links TRBV5-6 to TRBJ2-7, with D possibly TRBD1 on 6 matching bases. The CDR3 runs 14 residues. Germline values: CDR1 SGHDT, CDR2 YYEEEE. V was pared by 5 bases and J by 3 bases, with 15 bases between. The CDR3 DNA reads TGTGCCAGCAGTTTTGGGACAACGATCTACGAGCAGTACTTC. This encodes CASSFGTTIYEQYF.

CDR3 region: CASNRGLGETQYF. Written as DNA, the CDR3 is TGTGCCAGCAACAGGGGGCTCGGGGAGACCCAGTACTTC. The chain links TRBV7-9 to TRBJ2-5; 9 bases match TRBD1. Germline CDR1 is SEHNR and CDR2 is FQNEAQ (reference sequence). The CDR3 has 13 amino acids. After removal of 7 bases from V and 5 bases from J, the junction contained 5 bases not matched to a gene.

CDR3 loop: CATNPGLAGVVETQYF. The CDR3 nucleotides read TGTGCCACCAACCCGGGACTAGCGGGAGTGGTGGAGACCCAGTACTTC. The chain has TRBV15 and TRBJ2-5, with 14 bases identical to TRBD2. Germline loops: CDR1 LNHNV, CDR2 YYDKDF (reference sequence). J was trimmed by 5 bases and V by 7 bases; bases with no gene match: 9. The CDR3 covers 16 residues.

In its sample, this clone was seen once. The chain has TRBV6-5 and TRBJ2-2, with a tentative D call TRBD1 (5 bases). Trimming removed 8 bases at V and 4 bases at J, with 17 bases between. Germline CDR1 is MNHEY and CDR2 is SVGAGI. The CDR3 contains 15 residues. The CDR3 protein is CASGARAKSTGELFF. The CDR3 region has the DNA TGTGCCAGCGGAGCCAGGGCTAAAAGCACCGGGGAGCTGTTTTTT.

The gene calls are TRBV27 and TRBJ1-5; the D is unclear. This CDR3 has 14 residues. Germline V gives CDR1 MNHEY, CDR2 SMNVEV (reference sequence). Trimming pared 5 bases from V and 0 bases from J, leaving 8 bases between. The CDR3 protein is CASSHSNSNQPQHF. Written as DNA, the CDR3 is TGTGCCAGCAGTCACAGTAATAGCAATCAGCCCCAGCATTTT.

For the CDR3, the DNA is TGTGCCAGCAGTTACTCGGCGGGAGGGGGAATAGATACGCAGTATTTT. It encodes CASSYSAGGGIDTQYF. V gene TRBV6-5 combines with J gene TRBJ2-3; 9 bases align to TRBD2. CDR1 MNHEY and CDR2 SVGAGI come from the germline V gene. J was trimmed by 5 bases and V by 0 bases; bases with no gene match: 6. The CDR3 contains 16 residues.

The rearrangement links TRBV5-1 to TRBJ2-1; 15 nucleotides agree with TRBD2. The CDR3 length is 17 residues. The germline V gene has CDR1 SGHRS and CDR2 YFSETQ. V was clipped by 4 bases and J by 4 bases; unmatched bases: 6. The CDR3 loop reads CASSRTSGRGLYNEQFF. DNA for the CDR3: TGCGCCAGCAGCCGGACTAGCGGGAGGGGCTTATACAATGAGCAGTTCTTC.

The chain links TRBV2 to TRBJ1-4, with D possibly TRBD1 on 5 matching bases. Per the germline V gene, CDR1 is SNHLY and CDR2 is FYNNEI. This CDR3 contains 15 residues. V lost 0 bases, J lost 12 bases, and 17 bases lay in between. The CDR3 sequence is CASSEALQGWRELFF. Written as DNA, the CDR3 is TGTGCCAGCAGTGAAGCGCTTCAGGGTTGGAGGGAACTGTTTTTT.

This chain uses TRBV5-1 with TRBJ1-1; 9 bases match TRBD1. The germline V gene has CDR1 SGHRS and CDR2 YFSETQ. The CDR3 extends over 14 amino acids. The V gene end was trimmed by 8 bases and the J gene end by 5 bases; junction bases not matched to a gene: 10. CDR3 residues: CASTKDRGRTEAFF. DNA of the CDR3: TGCGCCAGTACCAAGGACAGGGGAAGGACTGAAGCTTTCTTT.

This chain links TRBV5-1 with TRBJ1-4; D not certain. The germline V gene has CDR1 SGHRS and CDR2 YFSETQ. CDR3 size: 14 residues. Trimming left V 0 bases short and J 3 bases short, with 6 bases between. The CDR3 nucleotides are TGCGCCAGCAGCTTGGCAGACTCTAATGAAAAACTGTTTTTT. This gives the protein CASSLADSNEKLFF.

This clone showed up just once. V gene TRBV6-1 combines with J gene TRBJ2-3; 12 bases map to TRBD2. The CDR3 runs 16 residues. Germline-derived CDR1 and CDR2 are MNHNS and SASEGT. V lost 2 bases, J lost 6 bases, and 6 bases stayed unmatched. The CDR3 DNA reads TGTGCCAGCAGTGAATTCCTAGCGGGGGGGAAGGATACGCAGTATTTT. This translates into CASSEFLAGGKDTQYF.

The chain combines TRBV15 with TRBJ1-3; D may be TRBD1 (5 bases). The CDR3 contains 18 residues. The germline V gene encodes CDR1 LNHNV and CDR2 YYDKDF (reference sequence). Trimming took 0 bases from V and 0 from J, leaving 15 bases between them. The CDR3 here is CATSRDLETVGSGNTIYF. CDR3 in DNA: TGTGCCACCAGCAGAGATTTGGAGACAGTGGGCTCTGGAAACACCATATATTTT.

This clone was seen only a few times. The V gene is TRBV18, the J gene TRBJ2-1; 7 bases align to TRBD2. Germline values: CDR1 KGHSH, CDR2 LQKENI. The V segment lost 3 bases and the J segment 6 bases; nucleotides outside the gene matches: 8. This CDR3 comprises 15 residues. CDR3 sequence (DNA): TGTGCCAGCTCACCCCCCGGACTAGGGGCCAATGAGCAGTTCTTC. Its translation: CASSPPGLGANEQFF. Complete variable domain (other parts from reference TRBV18 and TRBJ2-1): NAGVMQNPRHLVRRRGQEARLRCSPMKGHSHVYWYRQLPEEGLKFMVYLQKENIIDESGMPKERFSAEFPKEGPSILRIQQVVRGDSAAYFCASSPPGLGANEQFFGPGTRLTVL.

V usage is TRBV28 and J usage is TRBJ2-7, with 9 bases aligning to TRBD1. V shed 3 bases and J 4 bases; nucleotides not matched to a gene: 4. Germline loops: CDR1 MDHEN, CDR2 SYDVKM. CDR3 size: 14 residues. The CDR3 loop reads CASSFEDRGYEQYF. DNA of the CDR3: TGTGCCAGCAGTTTCGAAGACAGGGGGTACGAGCAGTACTTC.

The chain is built from TRBV28 and TRBJ2-5; 8 nucleotides agree with TRBD1. J was trimmed by 2 bases and V by 5 bases; bases with no gene match: 7. Germline CDR1 and CDR2: MDHEN and SYDVKM. This CDR3 spans 15 amino acids. This chain's CDR3 is CASSPRDRYQETQYF. DNA for the CDR3: TGTGCCAGCAGTCCACGGGACAGGTATCAAGAGACCCAGTACTTC.

This chain joins TRBV4-1 and TRBJ2-2, with 15 positions matching TRBD2. The CDR3 sequence is 19 residues long. Germline assignment: CDR1 MGHRA and CDR2 YSYEKL. J lost 5 bases, V lost 3 bases, and 10 bases had no gene match. The CDR3 region has the DNA TGCGCCAGCAGCCACGTTGGACTAGCGGGAGGGCCTGGAACCGGGGAGCTGTTTTTT. Protein product: CASSHVGLAGGPGTGELFF.

The chain is built from TRBV18 and TRBJ1-2; weak D call: TRBD1 (5 bases). Deletions cut 2 bases from V and 0 bases from J, with 16 bases between. Germline CDR1 is KGHSH and CDR2 is LQKENI. The CDR3 covers 17 residues. CDR3 coding DNA: TGTGCCAGCTCACCAGGGCGTCAGGGTGCTTCTAACTATGGCTACACCTTC. Translating it yields CASSPGRQGASNYGYTF.

For this clone: Additional DNA sequences in this sample encode the identical CDR3. This sequence joins TRBV5-4 and TRBJ1-1, with D possibly matching TRBD1 (5 bases). The CDR3 extends over 14 amino acids. Trimming stripped 0 bases from V and 3 bases from J, with 9 bases between. CDR1 and CDR2 from the germline V gene are SGHNT and YYREEE (reference sequence). The CDR3 region is CASSLGGGDTEAFF. CDR3 in DNA: TGTGCCAGCAGCTTGGGGGGAGGGGACACTGAAGCTTTCTTT.

V and J are TRBV7-2 and TRBJ2-6, with D perhaps matching TRBD1 (6 bases). This CDR3 contains 17 residues. Trimming cost V 1 base and J 4 bases, with 14 bases left between them. CDR1 and CDR2 from the germline V gene are SGHTA and FQGNSA. In DNA, the CDR3 is TGTGCCAGCAGCTTAGTTTGGGGGCTTGGCGGGGCCAACGTCCTGACTTTC. It codes for CASSLVWGLGGANVLTF.

This chain uses TRBV27 with TRBJ2-1; 12 bases map to TRBD2. J lost 0 bases, V lost 5 bases, and 5 bases had no gene match. The CDR3 is 17 amino acids. Germline V gives CDR1 MNHEY, CDR2 SMNVEV (reference sequence). DNA of the CDR3: TGTGCCAGCAGTCTGCTAGCGGGAGGGAGCTCCTACAATGAGCAGTTCTTC. It is translated as CASSLLAGGSSYNEQFF.